This T cell receptor (beta chain) comes out of a study of CD8 T cells in Susac syndrome. Across the study: Blood was drawn from patients with Susac syndrome. At that point, they were therapy-naive, on corticosteroids, or on intravenous immunoglobulin alone.

The CDR3 spans 15 residues. V lost 5 bases and J lost 7; bases outside the gene matches: 11. Germline CDR1 reads SGHTA; CDR2 reads FQGNSA. Patients with Susac syndrome met diagnostic criteria that were recently defined for definite or probable disease. RNA in amounts of about 0.45 to 1 ug was reverse transcribed with random hexamers. With immunoSEQ multiplex PCR, TCR beta CDR3 was amplified across 54 Vbeta and 13 Jbeta. TCRdb reanalysed the immunoSEQ multiplex PCR reads using MiXCR and keeps one entry per CDR3 protein. Seen here are about 170,000 distinct CDR3 sequences, about 96% observed once, and the top ten hold less than 0.15%.

What was sequenced was CD4+ T cells from PBMCs. The chain couples TRBV7-2 to TRBJ1-5; 7 bases are a match to TRBD1. The TCR was taken from a human donor with Susac syndrome. The CDR3 region has the DNA TGTGCCAGCAGCCGGCCCGACAGGGCTACCCAGCCCCAGCATTTT. This sequence encodes CASSRPDRATQPQHF.